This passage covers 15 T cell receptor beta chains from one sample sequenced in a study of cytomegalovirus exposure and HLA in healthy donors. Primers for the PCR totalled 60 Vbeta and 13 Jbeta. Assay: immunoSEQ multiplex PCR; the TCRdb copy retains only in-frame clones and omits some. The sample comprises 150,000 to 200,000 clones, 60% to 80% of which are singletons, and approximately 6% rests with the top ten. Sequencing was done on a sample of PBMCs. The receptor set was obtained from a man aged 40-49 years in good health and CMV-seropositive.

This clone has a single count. The CDR3 nucleotides read TGTGCCAGCAGCGGGGGGCCAGAGGGGGAGCAGTACTTC. Protein product: CASSGGPEGEQYF. The chain couples TRBV9 to TRBJ2-7, with D possibly being TRBD1 (6 bases). From germline, CDR1 is SGDLS and CDR2 YYNGEE. The germline V and J ends were trimmed by 3 bases and 7 bases, with 14 bases remaining between them. The CDR3 is 13 residues long.

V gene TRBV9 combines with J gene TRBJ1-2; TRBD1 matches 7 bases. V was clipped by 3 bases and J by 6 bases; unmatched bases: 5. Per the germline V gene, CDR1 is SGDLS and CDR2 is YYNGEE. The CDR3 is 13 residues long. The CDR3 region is CASSGGDRNGYTF. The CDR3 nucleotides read TGTGCCAGCAGCGGGGGGGACAGAAATGGCTACACCTTC.

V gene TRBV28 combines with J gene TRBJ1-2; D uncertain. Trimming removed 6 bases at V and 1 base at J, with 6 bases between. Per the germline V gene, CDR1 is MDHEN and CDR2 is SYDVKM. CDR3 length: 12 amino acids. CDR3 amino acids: CASSRVNYGYTF. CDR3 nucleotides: TGTGCCAGCAGCCGGGTTAACTATGGCTACACCTTC.

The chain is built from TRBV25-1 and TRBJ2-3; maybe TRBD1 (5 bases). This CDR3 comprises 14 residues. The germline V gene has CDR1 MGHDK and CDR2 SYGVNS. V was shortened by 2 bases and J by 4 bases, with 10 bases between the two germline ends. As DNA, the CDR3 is TGTGCCAGCAGTGAAAGGGGCAGGGCAGATACGCAGTATTTT. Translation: CASSERGRADTQYF.

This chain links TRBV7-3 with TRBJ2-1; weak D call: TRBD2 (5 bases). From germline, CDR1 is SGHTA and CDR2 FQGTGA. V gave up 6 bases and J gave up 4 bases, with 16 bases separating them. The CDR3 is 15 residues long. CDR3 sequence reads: CASRIHAGIYNEQFF. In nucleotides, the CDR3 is TGTGCCAGCAGGATTCACGCCGGGATATACAATGAGCAGTTCTTC.

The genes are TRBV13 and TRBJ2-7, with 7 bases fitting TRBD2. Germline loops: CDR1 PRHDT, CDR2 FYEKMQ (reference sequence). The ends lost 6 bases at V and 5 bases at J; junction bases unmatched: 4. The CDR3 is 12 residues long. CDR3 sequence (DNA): TGTGCCAGCAGGGGGGAGGGGCACGAGCAGTACTTC. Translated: CASRGEGHEQYF.

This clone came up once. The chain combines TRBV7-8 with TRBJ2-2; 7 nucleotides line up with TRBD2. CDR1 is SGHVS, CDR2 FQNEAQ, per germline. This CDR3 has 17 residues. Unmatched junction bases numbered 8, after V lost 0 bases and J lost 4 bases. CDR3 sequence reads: CASSLAGAASGTGELFF. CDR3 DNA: TGTGCCAGCAGCTTAGCCGGTGCAGCTAGCGGCACCGGGGAGCTGTTTTTT.

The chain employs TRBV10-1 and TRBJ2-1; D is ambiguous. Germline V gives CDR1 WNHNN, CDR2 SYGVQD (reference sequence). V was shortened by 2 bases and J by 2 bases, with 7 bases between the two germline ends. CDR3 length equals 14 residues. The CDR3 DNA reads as TGCGCCAGCAGTGAGAAAACAACCTACAATGAGCAGTTCTTC. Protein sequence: CASSEKTTYNEQFF.

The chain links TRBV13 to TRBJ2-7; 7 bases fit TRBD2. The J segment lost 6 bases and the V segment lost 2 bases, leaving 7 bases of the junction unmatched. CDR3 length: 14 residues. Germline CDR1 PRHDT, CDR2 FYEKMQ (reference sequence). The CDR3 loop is CASSLSGREGEQYF. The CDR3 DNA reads TGTGCCAGCAGCTTATCGGGCAGGGAGGGCGAGCAGTACTTC. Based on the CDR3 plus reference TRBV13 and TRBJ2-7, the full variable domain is AAGVIQSPRHLIKEKRETATLKCYPIPRHDTVYWYQQGPGQDPQFLISFYEKMQSDKGSIPDRFSAQQFSDYHSELNMSSLELGDSALYFCASSLSGREGEQYFGPGTRLTVT.

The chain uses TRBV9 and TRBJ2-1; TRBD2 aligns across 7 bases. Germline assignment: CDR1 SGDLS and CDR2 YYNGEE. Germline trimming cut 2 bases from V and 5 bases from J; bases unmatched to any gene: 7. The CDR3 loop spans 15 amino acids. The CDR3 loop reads CASSVGGSDHNEQFF. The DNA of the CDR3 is TGTGCCAGCAGCGTGGGCGGGAGTGACCACAATGAGCAGTTCTTC.

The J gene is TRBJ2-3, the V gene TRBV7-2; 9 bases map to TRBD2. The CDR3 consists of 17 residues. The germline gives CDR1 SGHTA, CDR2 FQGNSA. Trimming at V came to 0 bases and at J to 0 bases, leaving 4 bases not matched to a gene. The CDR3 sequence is CASSLARLAASTDTQYF. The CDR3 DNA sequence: TGTGCCAGCAGCTTAGCCCGACTAGCGGCTAGCACAGATACGCAGTATTTT.

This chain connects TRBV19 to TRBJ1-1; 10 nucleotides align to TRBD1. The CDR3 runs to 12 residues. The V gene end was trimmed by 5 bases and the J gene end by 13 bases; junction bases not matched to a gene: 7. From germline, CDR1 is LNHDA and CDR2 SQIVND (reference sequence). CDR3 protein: CASSFPGQGCFF. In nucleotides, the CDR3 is TGTGCCAGTAGTTTTCCGGGACAGGGGTGTTTCTTT.

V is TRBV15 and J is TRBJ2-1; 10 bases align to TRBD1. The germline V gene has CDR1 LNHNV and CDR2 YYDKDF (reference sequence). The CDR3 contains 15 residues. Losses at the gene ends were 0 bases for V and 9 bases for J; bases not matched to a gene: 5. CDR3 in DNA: TGTGCCACCAGCAGAGATTGGACAGGGGGTCGTGAGCAGTTCTTC. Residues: CATSRDWTGGREQFF.

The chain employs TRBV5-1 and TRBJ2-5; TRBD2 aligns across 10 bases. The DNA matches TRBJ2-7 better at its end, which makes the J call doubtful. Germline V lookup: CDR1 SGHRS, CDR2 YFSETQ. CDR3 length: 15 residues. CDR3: CASSSGLAVSYEQYF. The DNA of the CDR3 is TGCGCCAGCAGCTCTGGACTAGCGGTCTCCTACGAGCAGTACTTC.

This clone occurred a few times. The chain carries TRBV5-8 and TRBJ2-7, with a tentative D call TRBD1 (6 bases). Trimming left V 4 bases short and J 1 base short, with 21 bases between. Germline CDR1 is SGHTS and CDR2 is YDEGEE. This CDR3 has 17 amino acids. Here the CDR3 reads CASSRWTVYDGSYEQYF. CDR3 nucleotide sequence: TGTGCCAGCAGCCGTTGGACAGTTTACGATGGGTCCTACGAGCAGTACTTC. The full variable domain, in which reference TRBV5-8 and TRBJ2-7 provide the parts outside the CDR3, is EAGVTQSPTHLIKTRGQQATLRCSPISGHTSVYWYQQALGLGLQFLLWYDEGEERNRGNFPPRFSGRQFPNYSSELNVNALELEDSALYLCASSRWTVYDGSYEQYFGPGTRLTVT.